A single sample gave rise to the 7 T cell receptor beta chains below, sequenced in a study of cytomegalovirus exposure and HLA in healthy donors. The study ran its PCR with 60 Vbeta and 13 Jbeta primers. Method: immunoSEQ multiplex PCR; TCRdb's copy keeps in-frame clones and lacks some. Seen here are over 95,000 clones, roughly three quarters observed once, and the top ten hold about 2%. The sample consisted of PBMCs. The origin of the receptors is a man aged 40-49 years in good health and CMV-seronegative.

The V call is TRBV27, the J call TRBJ2-7, with 8 bases fitting TRBD1. V was pared by 6 bases and J by 7 bases, with 14 bases of the junction left unmatched. Germline V gene sequence: CDR1 MNHEY, CDR2 SMNVEV (reference sequence). This CDR3 spans 15 amino acids. The DNA of the CDR3 is TGTGCCAGCAGACTCTTCTGGACAGGGCGTTGGGAGCAGTACTTC. Translating it yields CASRLFWTGRWEQYF.

CDR3: CASSEDYPVSPLHF. The CDR3 DNA sequence: TGTGCCAGCAGTGAAGATTATCCAGTTTCACCCCTCCACTTT. The chain links TRBV6-1 to TRBJ1-6; D gene ambiguous. Per germline, CDR1 MNHNS and CDR2 SASEGT. The CDR3 consists of 14 residues. Trimming took 1 base from V and 9 from J, leaving 10 bases between them.

This clone turned up a few times. V is TRBV9 and J is TRBJ2-3, with 12 bases fitting TRBD2. Germline CDR1 and CDR2: SGDLS and YYNGEE. V lost 3 bases, J lost 3 bases, and 5 bases stayed unmatched. The CDR3 consists of 16 residues. Written as DNA, the CDR3 is TGTGCCAGCAGCGCACGACTAGCGGGGGTTACAGATACGCAGTATTTT. It yields the protein CASSARLAGVTDTQYF.

Details on this clone: Within the sample, other DNA sequences also encode this same CDR3. This chain links TRBV18 with TRBJ1-5; 9 bases are shared with TRBD1. The CDR3 is 14 amino acids. Germline V gene lookup returns CDR1 KGHSH and CDR2 LQKENI. Germline trimming cut 5 bases from V and 11 bases from J; bases unmatched to any gene: 10. The CDR3 region is CASSSRQGGRTQHF. CDR3 bases: TGTGCCAGCTCATCCAGACAGGGGGGCAGAACCCAGCATTTT. The complete variable domain, with remaining parts taken from reference TRBV18 and TRBJ1-5, reads NAGVMQNPRHLVRRRGQEARLRCSPMKGHSHVYWYRQLPEEGLKFMVYLQKENIIDESGMPKERFSAEFPKEGPSILRIQQVVRGDSAAYFCASSSRQGGRTQHFGDGTRLSIL.

The chain joins TRBV9 to TRBJ2-4, with 15 positions matching TRBD2. Germline loops: CDR1 SGDLS, CDR2 YYNGEE. The CDR3 contains 20 residues. V was pared by 2 bases and J by 0 bases, with 9 bases of the junction left unmatched. CDR3 loop: CASSVDPGTSGGIAKNIQYF. The CDR3 region has the DNA TGTGCCAGCAGCGTCGATCCCGGGACTAGCGGGGGGATAGCCAAAAACATTCAGTACTTC.

This clone has just a few counts. V and J are TRBV6-1 and TRBJ1-5, with a weak D call TRBD1 (5 bases). CDR3 size: 15 residues. Trimming pared 1 base from V and 4 bases from J, leaving 11 bases between. The germline gives CDR1 MNHNS, CDR2 SASEGT. The CDR3 nucleotides are TGTGCCAGCAGTGAAGTTTTGGGGGGGAATCAGCCCCAGCATTTT. Translation: CASSEVLGGNQPQHF.

Only a few counts were recorded for this clone. The chain recombines TRBV5-8 with TRBJ1-6; tentatively, D is TRBD1 (5 bases). Germline values: CDR1 SGHTS, CDR2 YDEGEE. V was clipped by 3 bases and J by 10 bases, with 14 bases between them. The CDR3 covers 14 residues. DNA of the CDR3: TGTGCCAGCAGCTGGGGGGGGTACGGCTCACCCCTCCACTTT. Its protein is CASSWGGYGSPLHF.